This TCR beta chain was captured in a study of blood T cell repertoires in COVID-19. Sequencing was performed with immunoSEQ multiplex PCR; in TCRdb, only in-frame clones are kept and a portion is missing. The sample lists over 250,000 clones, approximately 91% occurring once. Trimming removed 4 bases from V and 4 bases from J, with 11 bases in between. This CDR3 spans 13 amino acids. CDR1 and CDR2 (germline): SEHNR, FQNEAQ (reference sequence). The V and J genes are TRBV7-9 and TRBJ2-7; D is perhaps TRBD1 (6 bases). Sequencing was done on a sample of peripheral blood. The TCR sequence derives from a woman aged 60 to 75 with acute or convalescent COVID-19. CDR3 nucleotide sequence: TGTGCCAGCAGCTCTCAGGGGAAGTACGAGCAGTACTTC. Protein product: CASSSQGKYEQYF.